The present entry profiles one TCR beta chain with its context. The CDR3 has 19 amino acids. CDR1 and CDR2 (germline): LNHNV, YYDKDF (reference sequence). V trimming: 2 bases; J trimming: 0 bases; junction bases outside the gene matches: 11. The entry originates in a study of shared clonotypes between healthy human individuals. Across the whole study: Three CD4 naive, three CD4 memory, two CD8 naive and one CD8 memory plate were used per donor.

Cells designated naive CD8 were CD45RO-negative and were positively selected for CCR7, with terminally differentiated effector memory CD45RA+ cells excluded. Sorted subsets were amplified in replicate PCRs using 200 ng DNA, around 30,000 T cell genomes. Profiled with immunoSEQ multiplex PCR; TCRdb holds only in-frame clones, not every one. The sample yields some 2,100,000 clones, under 95% seen once. V usage is TRBV15 and J usage is TRBJ2-1, with 9 nucleotides matching TRBD2. The sequence derives from a man between 18 and 29 years old in good health. Some clones in this sample may be carry-over from other donors' samples. The sequencing sample was made of naive CD8+ T cells from PBMCs. The CDR3 is CATSRLAGEALLSYNEQFF. DNA of the CDR3: TGTGCCACCAGCAGATTAGCGGGAGAAGCCCTCCTCTCCTACAATGAGCAGTTCTTC.